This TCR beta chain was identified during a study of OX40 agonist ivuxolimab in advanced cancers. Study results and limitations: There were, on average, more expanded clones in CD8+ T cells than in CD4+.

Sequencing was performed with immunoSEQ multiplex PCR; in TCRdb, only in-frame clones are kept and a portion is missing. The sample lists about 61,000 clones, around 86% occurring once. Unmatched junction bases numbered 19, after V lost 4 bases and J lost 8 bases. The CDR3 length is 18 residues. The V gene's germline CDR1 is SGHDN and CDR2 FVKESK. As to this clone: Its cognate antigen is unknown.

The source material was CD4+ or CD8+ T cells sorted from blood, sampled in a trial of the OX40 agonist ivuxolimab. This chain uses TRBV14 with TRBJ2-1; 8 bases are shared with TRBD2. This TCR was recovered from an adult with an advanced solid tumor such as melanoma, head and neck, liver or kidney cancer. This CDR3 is CASSPWRSGGQLGDEQFF. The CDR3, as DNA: TGTGCCAGCAGCCCCTGGAGGAGCGGGGGTCAGCTGGGCGATGAGCAGTTCTTC.